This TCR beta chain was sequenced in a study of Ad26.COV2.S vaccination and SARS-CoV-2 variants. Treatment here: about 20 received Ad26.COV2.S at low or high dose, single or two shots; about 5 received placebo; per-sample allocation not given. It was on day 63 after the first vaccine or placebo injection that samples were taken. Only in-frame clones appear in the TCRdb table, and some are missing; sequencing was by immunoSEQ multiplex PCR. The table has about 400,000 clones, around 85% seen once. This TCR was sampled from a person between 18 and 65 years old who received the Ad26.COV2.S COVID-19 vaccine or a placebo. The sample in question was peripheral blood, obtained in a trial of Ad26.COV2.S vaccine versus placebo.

Written as DNA, the CDR3 is TGTGCCAGCAGTTCCACTCAGACAGGAGTTGGTGAGCAGTTCTTC. Translated: CASSSTQTGVGEQFF. The rearrangement joins TRBV6-5 to TRBJ2-1; weak D call: TRBD1 (6 bases). Trimming took 4 bases from V and 9 from J, leaving 19 bases between them. Germline CDR1 MNHEY, CDR2 SVGAGI. The CDR3 length is 15 residues.